This T cell receptor beta chain was found in a study of blood T cell repertoires in COVID-19 (dated by TCRdb to between 2020 and 2021). Regarding the research as a whole: Samples covering the acute and convalescent phases of COVID-19 were provided by collaborators in the United States, Italy and Spain. The material from the prospective study consisted of cDNA or gDNA derived from T cells, B-cell-depleted T cells, or PBMCs. Subjects who had been exposed to COVID-19, were actively infected with it, or had recovered from it provided the deeply sampled blood TCRbeta repertoires that made up the dataset. The repertoires were released in a freely available public database intended as a resource for research on the immune response to SARS-CoV-2. The samples were drawn from the first 160 participants of the ongoing ImmuneRACE study and from some 1,300 subjects provided by 6 global collaborators. A de-identified subject ID, COVID-19 status, age in years and sex were almost always included in the sample metadata. Where available, HLA class I and class II types were obtained from metadata supplied by the sample provider rather than from assay-based typing.

This clone was seen a few times. The antigen this receptor binds is unknown. Base qualities are not provided; no much larger clone lies one nucleotide away. What the research found in general, with its limitations: The quantity of clinical and demographic metadata differed by source and by participant and was supplied without curation.

The immunoSEQ Assay, a bias-controlled multiplex PCR, was used to amplify TCRbeta CDR3 regions from genomic DNA. The study's own analysis went as follows. The number of nucleated cells in each sample was estimated by amplification of reference gene primers within the assay. To quantify the absolute abundance of each unique TCRbeta CDR3 rearrangement, sequence reads were collapsed and filtered. For each sample, productive Simpson clonality was calculated as the square root of Simpson's diversity index across productive rearrangements. The source is immuneACCESS, and TCRdb retained only in-frame sequences with V and J called. Part of the clones is not carried over; for the studies checked, unresolved V genes explain less than half of this, and the remainder is unexplained. The V and J calls and clone size are taken from that table; D and trimming were inferred from the DNA. The sample table lists 150,000 to 200,000 clones, approximately 90% of them with a count of one. Of the sample, 3.5% to 4% falls within the top ten clones.

Another Seattle source contributed samples from volunteer blood donors who had recovered from COVID-19. Collaborating institutions collected whole blood in K2EDTA tubes following their own protocols. For TCRbeta analysis, collaborators shipped samples in one of three forms: frozen whole blood, isolated PBMCs, or DNA extracted from either of those sample types. The CDR3 holds 16 amino acids from the cysteine to the phenylalanine. Left in the record is the CDR3 DNA by itself, 48 bases read in frame from the first base. As encoded in the germline V gene, CDR1 is SGHDT while CDR2 is YYEEEE. V gives up 6 bases and J gives up 2 bases, and the segment between their germline ends measures 18 bases.

This receptor was obtained from an older woman who had recovered from COVID-19. Sequenced input: peripheral blood. The sequence joins TRBV5-6 to TRBJ2-1; TRBD2 is possibly the D segment (6 matching bases). The CDR3 region: CASTYGRRVPYNEQFF. The base sequence is TGTGCCAGCACCTATGGGCGGAGGGTCCCCTACAATGAGCAGTTCTTC.